Listed here are 26 T cell receptor beta chains from one sample, sequenced in a study of T cells expressing NK-cell markers. TCRdb re-called the 5' RACE reads and shows each CDR3 protein once, DNA omitted. The listing contains 150,000 or so distinct CDR3 sequences. The sample consisted of blood T cells: a sorted CD56 or NKG2C T cell subset, CD4+ or CD8+ T cells, or bulk PBMC T cells (not recorded which). Receptors were obtained from a woman between 18 and 70 years old in good health.

This chain joins TRBV27 and TRBJ1-2; the TCRdb call, TRBD1, lacks DNA for checking. The CDR3 contains 17 residues. Germline V gives CDR1 MNHEY, CDR2 SMNVEV (reference sequence). The CDR3 protein is CASSLSAVYPDREGYTF.

The chain carries TRBV29-1 and TRBJ2-2; TCRdb's D call, TRBD1, is unchecked because there is no DNA. Germline assignment: CDR1 SQVTM and CDR2 ANQGSEA. This CDR3 contains 13 residues. Here the CDR3 reads CSVGFRATGELFF.

This chain joins TRBV7-3 and TRBJ1-5; without DNA, the TCRdb call of TRBD1 cannot be checked. This CDR3 spans 13 amino acids. Germline V lookup: CDR1 SGHTA, CDR2 FQGTGA. The CDR3 loop is CASSPGINQPQHF. Supplemented by reference TRBV7-3 and TRBJ1-5, the full variable domain reads GAGVSQTPSNKVTEKGKYVELRCDPISGHTALYWYRQSLGQGPEFLIYFQGTGAADDSGLPNDRFFAVRPEGSVSTLKIQRTERGDSAVYLCASSPGINQPQHFGDGTRLSIL.

The rearrangement uses TRBV4-2 and TRBJ2-2. The CDR3 consists of 14 residues. Germline V CDR1 and CDR2: LGHNA, YNFKEQ. The CDR3 here is CASSQDWGTGELFF.

This chain joins TRBV25-1 and TRBJ2-2; the D call from TCRdb, TRBD2, cannot be confirmed without DNA. The CDR3 is 13 amino acids. The germline V gene has CDR1 MGHDK and CDR2 SYGVNS. This chain's CDR3 is CASGLAGVGELFF.

The chain joins TRBV7-9 to TRBJ2-5; TCRdb's D call, TRBD1, is unchecked because there is no DNA. The V gene's germline CDR1 is SEHNR and CDR2 FQNEAQ (reference sequence). The CDR3 runs 15 residues. CDR3 sequence: CASSFLEQGRETQYF.

The rearrangement uses TRBV29-1 and TRBJ2-3; TCRdb lists TRBD2, though no DNA is available to test this call. Germline V CDR1 and CDR2: SQVTM, ANQGSEA. The CDR3 consists of 14 residues. The CDR3 here is CSGVAGVGTDTQYF.

This CDR3 is CASQQLATNEKLFF. This chain uses TRBV5-8 with TRBJ1-4. The germline CDR1 and CDR2 sequences are SGHTS and YDEGEE. The CDR3 runs to 14 residues.

The chain recombines TRBV5-1 with TRBJ1-4; the D gene TCRdb calls, TRBD1, cannot be checked with no DNA. The CDR3 runs to 15 residues. Germline lookup yields CDR1 SGHRS and CDR2 YFSETQ. The CDR3 protein is CASSYRGSANEKLFF.

V usage is TRBV7-9 and J usage is TRBJ2-1; as DNA is missing, the TRBD1 call by TCRdb cannot be tested. In germline, CDR1 is SEHNR, CDR2 FQNEAQ (reference sequence). This CDR3 has 15 residues. The CDR3 loop is CASSLRGASHNEQFF.

J is TRBJ1-2 and V is TRBV20-1. The CDR3 sequence is 15 residues long. Per the germline V gene, CDR1 is DFQATT and CDR2 is SNEGSKA (reference sequence). CDR3 sequence: CSARVSQQNNYGYTF.

This chain links TRBV12-3 or TRBV12-4 with TRBJ2-7; TCRdb lists TRBD1, though no DNA is available to test this call. CDR3 length: 15 amino acids. The CDR3 reads CASSLEWGTTYEQYF.

The chain uses TRBV12-3 or TRBV12-4 and TRBJ2-1. The CDR3 is made up of 14 amino acids. The CDR3 region is CASSFRTQYNEQFF.

V usage is TRBV7-9 and J usage is TRBJ1-2. Germline loops: CDR1 SEHNR, CDR2 FQNEAQ (reference sequence). CDR3 size: 14 residues. CDR3 in amino acids: CASSLDSLNYGYTF.

V usage is TRBV20-1 and J usage is TRBJ2-5; the TCRdb call, TRBD2, lacks DNA for checking. From germline, CDR1 is DFQATT and CDR2 SNEGSKA (reference sequence). This CDR3 is 17 amino acids long. This CDR3 is CSAERLAGVTYQETQYF.

This rearrangement joins TRBV6-1 to TRBJ2-1; TCRdb's D gene call, TRBD1, goes unchecked for lack of DNA. The germline V gene has CDR1 MNHNS and CDR2 SASEGT. The CDR3 loop spans 19 amino acids. The CDR3 protein is CASFPQGFRPQDSYNEQFF.

This chain connects TRBV6-5 to TRBJ2-1; the D call from TCRdb, TRBD2, cannot be confirmed without DNA. This CDR3 contains 15 residues. Germline V lookup: CDR1 MNHEY, CDR2 SVGAGI. Here the CDR3 reads CASSYSSGRSDEQFF.

V is TRBV28 and J is TRBJ1-6; TCRdb designates TRBD1, a call that cannot be tested without DNA. The CDR3 runs 14 residues. Per the germline V gene, CDR1 is MDHEN and CDR2 is SYDVKM. CDR3 sequence reads: CASSLWDRGSPLHF.

The chain uses TRBV2 and TRBJ2-4. The CDR3 length is 14 residues. Germline-derived CDR1 and CDR2 are SNHLY and FYNNEI. CDR3 amino acids: CASSEASRGNIQYF.

The genes are TRBV4-1 and TRBJ2-7; TCRdb designates TRBD2, a call that cannot be tested without DNA. In germline, CDR1 is MGHRA, CDR2 YSYEKL. This CDR3 spans 15 amino acids. The CDR3 is CASSPTGTRVSEQYF.

The V gene is TRBV29-1, the J gene TRBJ1-1. There are 12 residues in the CDR3. Germline lookup yields CDR1 SQVTM and CDR2 ANQGSEA. The CDR3 is CSVDAWDTEAFF.

The chain joins TRBV4-2 to TRBJ1-6. Germline V gives CDR1 LGHNA, CDR2 YNFKEQ. The CDR3 runs to 14 residues. The CDR3 reads CASSQARPLTPLHF.

The chain uses TRBV5-1 and TRBJ1-4; TCRdb's assignment of TRBD1 cannot be checked, as there is no DNA. Per germline, CDR1 SGHRS and CDR2 YFSETQ. There are 14 residues in the CDR3. The CDR3 sequence: CASSLQGTNEKLFF.

J is TRBJ2-1 and V is TRBV5-1; TCRdb reports TRBD2, a call that lacks DNA to check it against. CDR1 is SGHRS, CDR2 YFSETQ, per germline. The CDR3 loop spans 16 amino acids. CDR3 protein: CASSVSGGPSVNEQFF. Full variable domain (missing parts from reference TRBV5-1 and TRBJ2-1): KAGVTQTPRYLIKTRGQQVTLSCSPISGHRSVSWYQQTPGQGLQFLFEYFSETQRNKGNFPGRFSGRQFSNSRSEMNVSTLELGDSALYLCASSVSGGPSVNEQFFGPGTRLTVL.

The chain links TRBV12-3 or TRBV12-4 to TRBJ2-1; TCRdb lists TRBD2, though no DNA is available to test this call. The CDR3 is 12 residues long. CDR3 loop: CASRLPSGRQFF.

The V and J genes are TRBV11-2 and TRBJ2-1. CDR1 is SGHAT and CDR2 is FQNNGV in the germline V gene. This CDR3 contains 15 residues. The CDR3 protein is CASSFITNQYNEQFF.